What follows are 17 T cell receptor beta chains derived from one specimen sequenced in a study of blood T cell repertoires in COVID-19. This table comes from immunoSEQ multiplex PCR, and its TCRdb copy is limited to in-frame clones, with some not included. The sample has around 37,000 clones, roughly nine tenths seen once. What was sequenced was peripheral blood. Receptors originate from a man in his fifties or sixties with acute or convalescent COVID-19.

The V call is TRBV7-9, the J call TRBJ2-5; no definite D call. The CDR3 covers 13 residues. V was shortened by 6 bases and J by 5 bases, with 13 bases between the two germline ends. CDR1 SEHNR and CDR2 FQNEAQ come from the germline V gene (reference sequence). CDR3: CASSSDMSETQYF. DNA for the CDR3: TGTGCCAGCAGTTCCGACATGTCGGAGACCCAGTACTTC.

V gene TRBV29-1 combines with J gene TRBJ2-5; 9 bases map to TRBD1. From germline, CDR1 is SQVTM and CDR2 ANQGSEA. The CDR3 contains 15 residues. Trimming at V came to 1 base and at J to 5 bases, leaving 8 bases not matched to a gene. The CDR3 coding sequence is TGCAGCGTTGAAGGGGGGACAGGGAAGCCGGAGACCCAGTACTTC. Protein sequence: CSVEGGTGKPETQYF. Drawing the rest from reference TRBV29-1 and TRBJ2-5, the complete variable domain is SAVISQKPSRDICQRGTSLTIQCQVDSQVTMMFWYRQQPGQSLTLIATANQGSEATYESGFVIDKFPISRPNLTFSTLTVSNMSPEDSSIYLCSVEGGTGKPETQYFGPGTRLLVL.

Remarks on this clone: A read error likely explains this, since a far larger clone differs by one base. The same CDR3 can be traced to other DNA sequences in this sample. The chain employs TRBV11-2 and TRBJ2-7; TRBD1 aligns across 7 bases. Germline loops: CDR1 SGHAT, CDR2 FQNNGV. The CDR3 is made up of 14 amino acids. V was pared by 5 bases and J by 0 bases, with 4 bases of the junction left unmatched. CDR3 nucleotide sequence: TGTGCCAGCAGCCCCCGGACAGGCTCCTACGAGCAGTACTTC. It codes for CASSPRTGSYEQYF.

This chain joins TRBV27 and TRBJ2-5; 7 positions agree with TRBD1. CDR3 length equals 15 residues. Germline V gene lookup returns CDR1 MNHEY and CDR2 SMNVEV (reference sequence). J gave up 3 bases and V 5 bases, and 9 bases lay outside the gene matches. The CDR3 region has the DNA TGTGCCAGCAGTGCGTACAGGGGACGGGAAGAGACCCAGTACTTC. Protein sequence: CASSAYRGREETQYF.

The chain's CDR3 is CASSLAFTLAGGTVDEQYF. The CDR3 DNA sequence: TGTGCCAGCAGCTTAGCGTTTACCCTAGCGGGAGGGACTGTGGACGAGCAGTACTTC. The chain links TRBV7-6 to TRBJ2-7; 12 nucleotides line up with TRBD2. J was trimmed by 5 bases and V by 0 bases; bases with no gene match: 14. The V gene's germline CDR1 is SGHVS and CDR2 FNYEAQ. The length of the CDR3 is 19 residues.

The genes are TRBV5-1 and TRBJ1-1; 7 bases are shared with TRBD1. Germline CDR1 and CDR2: SGHRS and YFSETQ. The CDR3 loop spans 14 amino acids. Losses at the gene ends were 4 bases for V and 0 bases for J; bases not matched to a gene: 3. CDR3 sequence reads: CASSTTGLNTEAFF. CDR3 DNA: TGCGCCAGCAGCACGACAGGGTTGAACACTGAAGCTTTCTTT.

This clone was detected a few times. The chain couples TRBV10-3 to TRBJ1-1, with D perhaps TRBD1 (5 bases). V was shortened by 0 bases and J by 1 base, with 9 bases between the two germline ends. Germline CDR1 ENHRY, CDR2 SYGVKD. This CDR3 region has 15 residues. CDR3 sequence (DNA): TGTGCCATCAGTGAGTCGGGGCAGCCGAACACTGAAGCTTTCTTT. The encoded protein is CAISESGQPNTEAFF.

The V gene is TRBV7-7, the J gene TRBJ2-3; 7 bases align to TRBD2. The CDR3 sequence is 14 residues long. CDR1 and CDR2 from the germline V gene are SSHAT and FNYEAQ (reference sequence). CDR3 protein: CASGPGLLSDTQYF. DNA of the CDR3: TGTGCTAGCGGCCCGGGACTACTGTCTGATACGCAGTATTTT.

This clone turned up a few times. CDR3 coding DNA: TGTGCCAGCAGCTCTGGGGATCCGGGAAACTATGGCTACACCTTC. Its translation: CASSSGDPGNYGYTF. V usage is TRBV5-6 and J usage is TRBJ1-2; no firm D call. This CDR3 has 15 amino acids. Germline CDR1 reads SGHDT; CDR2 reads YYEEEE. Trimming shortened V by 3 bases and J by 2 bases, and 14 bases separated the two germline ends.

This rearrangement joins TRBV9 to TRBJ2-5, with 11 bases identical to TRBD2. From germline, CDR1 is SGDLS and CDR2 YYNGEE. The CDR3 loop spans 16 amino acids. J gave up 4 bases and V 0 bases, and 5 bases lay outside the gene matches. CDR3 region: CASSVVAGGGIETQYF. As DNA, the CDR3 is TGTGCCAGCAGCGTAGTAGCGGGAGGGGGAATAGAGACCCAGTACTTC.

The rearrangement uses TRBV3-1 (or the pseudogene TRBV3-2) and TRBJ2-5; possible D gene TRBD1, 6 bases. Germline values: CDR1 LGHDT, CDR2 YNNKEL (reference sequence). This CDR3 is 15 amino acids long. V was cut by 4 bases and J by 5 bases, with 17 bases left in between. The CDR3 DNA reads as TGTGCCAGCAGCCCTAGAGGGACAAATGAGGAGACCCAGTACTTC. This sequence encodes CASSPRGTNEETQYF.

The CDR3 is CASSLYSNQPQHF. For the CDR3, the DNA is TGTGCCAGCAGTTTATATAGCAATCAGCCCCAGCATTTT. J is TRBJ1-5 and V is TRBV12-3 or TRBV12-4; D unclear. Trimming shortened V by 2 bases and J by 0 bases, and 2 bases separated the two germline ends. This CDR3 is built from 13 residues.

CDR3 DNA: TGCGCCAGCAGCCAAGTGACTAGGGGGACCCAGTACTTC. Translated: CASSQVTRGTQYF. The rearrangement links TRBV4-1 to TRBJ2-5, with D possibly TRBD2 on 6 matching bases. The CDR3 loop spans 13 amino acids. V lost 1 base and J 7 bases, leaving 10 bases between the germline ends. The germline CDR1 and CDR2 sequences are MGHRA and YSYEKL.

This sequence joins TRBV10-3 and TRBJ2-7; 9 nucleotides agree with TRBD1. V shed 6 bases, J shed 3 bases, and the junction held 6 bases outside the gene matches. The CDR3 runs to 14 residues. Germline V CDR1 and CDR2: ENHRY, SYGVKD. DNA for the CDR3: TGTGCCATCAGGGCCGGGACAGGGAGCTACGAGCAGTACGTC. Translated, it gives CAIRAGTGSYEQYV.

In this sample, this clone turned up a few times. The genes are TRBV6-5 and TRBJ2-5, with D perhaps matching TRBD2 (6 bases). The CDR3 is made up of 13 amino acids. V lost 6 bases and J 6 bases, leaving 14 bases between the germline ends. Germline V gives CDR1 MNHEY, CDR2 SVGAGI. The CDR3 protein is CASSLNGGQTQYF. The DNA of the CDR3 is TGTGCCAGCAGCCTTAACGGGGGTCAGACCCAGTACTTC.

This clone has a handful of counts. The V and J genes are TRBV2 and TRBJ2-7; maybe TRBD2 (6 bases). This CDR3 contains 13 residues. Trimming cost V 8 bases and J 0 bases, with 11 bases left between them. Looked up from germline, CDR1 is SNHLY and CDR2 is FYNNEI. CDR3 in amino acids: CASCSGSSYEQYF. The CDR3 region has the DNA TGTGCCAGCTGTAGCGGAAGCTCCTACGAGCAGTACTTC.

This chain connects TRBV24-1 to TRBJ2-1; 10 bases are a match to TRBD2. V was pared by 3 bases and J by 5 bases, with 6 bases of the junction left unmatched. The CDR3 spans 16 residues. The germline V gene has CDR1 KGHDR and CDR2 SFDVKD. The DNA for the CDR3 is TGTGCCACCAGTGATACTAGGACTAGCGGAGACAATGAGCAGTTCTTC. It translates to CATSDTRTSGDNEQFF.